Below are 3 T cell receptor beta chains sequenced from a single sample in a study of shared clonotypes between healthy human individuals. Generated by immunoSEQ multiplex PCR, the TCRdb table keeps only in-frame clones and is missing some. Seen here are a few hundred thousand clones, less than 98% observed once, and the top ten hold approximately 0.057%. The specimen sequenced was naive CD4+ T cells sorted from blood. Subset noted: CD45RA+ positively selected. The receptor set was obtained from a woman between 25 and 40 years old in good health.

This chain uses TRBV19 with TRBJ2-6; 11 bases align to TRBD2. Trimming at V came to 7 bases and at J to 0 bases, leaving 8 bases not matched to a gene. Germline V gives CDR1 LNHDA, CDR2 SQIVND (reference sequence). The CDR3 is 18 amino acids. The CDR3 sequence is CASKSLAGGTSGANVLTF. The CDR3 DNA follows: TGTGCCAGTAAATCCCTAGCGGGAGGAACCTCTGGGGCCAACGTCCTGACTTTC.

This chain uses TRBV28 with TRBJ1-4, with D possibly matching TRBD1 (5 bases). The CDR3 runs 20 residues. V lost 0 bases, J lost 3 bases, and 23 bases lay in between. In germline, CDR1 is MDHEN, CDR2 SYDVKM. The CDR3 protein is CASSLWYGPLGEESNEKLFF. The CDR3 DNA follows: TGTGCCAGCAGTTTATGGTATGGCCCCCTAGGGGAGGAGTCTAATGAAAAACTGTTTTTT. Full variable domain (missing parts from reference TRBV28 and TRBJ1-4): DVKVTQSSRYLVKRTGEKVFLECVQDMDHENMFWYRQDPGLGLRLIYFSYDVKMKEKGDIPEGYSVSREKKERFSLILESASTNQTSMYLCASSLWYGPLGEESNEKLFFGSGTQLSVL.

V usage is TRBV4-1 and J usage is TRBJ1-1, with D hard to call. From germline, CDR1 is MGHRA and CDR2 YSYEKL. V dropped 4 bases and J dropped 4 bases, with 22 bases sitting between them. The CDR3 is 17 residues long. The CDR3 DNA reads as TGCGCCAGCAGCCGAAGGGTGGGAACACCGTGGGGCACTGAAGCTTTCTTT. As protein: CASSRRVGTPWGTEAFF.